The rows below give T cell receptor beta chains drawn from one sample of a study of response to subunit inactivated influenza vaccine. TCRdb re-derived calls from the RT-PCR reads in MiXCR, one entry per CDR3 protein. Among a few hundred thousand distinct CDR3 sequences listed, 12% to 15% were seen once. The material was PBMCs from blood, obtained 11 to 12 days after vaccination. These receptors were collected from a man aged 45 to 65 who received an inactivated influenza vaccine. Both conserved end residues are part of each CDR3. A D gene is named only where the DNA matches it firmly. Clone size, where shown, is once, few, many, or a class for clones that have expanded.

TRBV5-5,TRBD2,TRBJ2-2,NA,TGTGCCAGCAGCTTCCTAGCGGGAAATACCGGGGAGCTGTTTTTT,CASSFLAGNTGELFF
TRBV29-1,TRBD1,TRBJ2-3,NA,TGCAGCGTTGGACAGGGAAACACAGATACGCAGTATTTT,CSVGQGNTDTQYF
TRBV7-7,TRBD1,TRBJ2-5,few,TGTGCTAGCAGCTTAGTTGCGACAGGGGGCAGGGAGACCCAGTACTTC,CASSLVATGGRETQYF
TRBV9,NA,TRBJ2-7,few,TGTGCCAGCAGCGTAGGGCCAGGCCACCCCTACGAGCAGTACTTC,CASSVGPGHPYEQYF
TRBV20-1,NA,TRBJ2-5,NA,TGCAGTGCTGGACGTGGGGAGACCCAGTACTTC,CSAGRGETQYF
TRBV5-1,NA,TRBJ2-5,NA,TGCGCCAGCAGCTTGGCTACCCCGCGGGAGACCCAGTACTTC,CASSLATPRETQYF
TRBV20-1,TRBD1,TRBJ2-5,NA,TGCAGTGCTTCCGGGACAGGGAGAGAGACCCAGTACTTC,CSASGTGRETQYF
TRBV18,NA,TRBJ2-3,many,TGTGCCAGCTCACCACAGGCGGACACAGATACGCAGTATTTT,CASSPQADTDTQYF
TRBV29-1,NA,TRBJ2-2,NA,TGCAGCGTTGGGGGAGGACAGAACACCGGGGAGCTGTTTTTT,CSVGGGQNTGELFF
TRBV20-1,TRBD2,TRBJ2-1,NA,TGCAGTGCTAGTGCTTCGGCTAGCGGGGACAATGAGCAGTTCTTC,CSASASASGDNEQFF
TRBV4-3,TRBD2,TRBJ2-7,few,TGCGCCAGCAGCCAAGACGGACTAGCGAGAGGGGAGCAGTACTTC,CASSQDGLARGEQYF
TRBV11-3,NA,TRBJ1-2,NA,TGTGCCAGCAGCCTACGAGACAGCGACTATGGCTACACCTTC,CASSLRDSDYGYTF
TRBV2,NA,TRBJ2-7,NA,TGTGCCAGCAGTCGACCTCGGGCCTACGAGCAGTACTTC,CASSRPRAYEQYF
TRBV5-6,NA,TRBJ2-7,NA,TGTGCCAGCAGCCTCGAACGGGGGACCGGGCAGTACTTC,CASSLERGTGQYF
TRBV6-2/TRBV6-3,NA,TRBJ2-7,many,TGTGCCAGCAGTTACTACAGAGGGTACGAGCAGTACTTC,CASSYYRGYEQYF
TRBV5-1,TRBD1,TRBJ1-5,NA,TGCGCCAGTAGCTCAGGGGGGAGGAATCAGCCCCAGCATTTT,CASSSGGRNQPQHF
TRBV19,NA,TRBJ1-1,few,TGTGCCAGTATTCCAGGGGAATGGGGCACTGAAGCTTTCTTT,CASIPGEWGTEAFF
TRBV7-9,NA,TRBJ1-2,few,TGTGCCAGCAGCCCCCAAGTCAGAGCTAACTATGGCTACACCTTC,CASSPQVRANYGYTF
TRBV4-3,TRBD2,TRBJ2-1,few,TGCGCCAGCTCTAGGCGGACTAGCGTGCATGAGCAGTTCTTC,CASSRRTSVHEQFF
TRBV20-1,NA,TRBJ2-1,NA,TGCAGTGCTAGAGTGTTCCGGTGGCTAGCGCCCGGTGAGCAGTTCTTC,CSARVFRWLAPGEQFF
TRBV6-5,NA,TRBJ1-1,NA,TGTGCCAGCAGTTACTGGTCATTCATGAACACTGAAGCTTTCTTT,CASSYWSFMNTEAFF
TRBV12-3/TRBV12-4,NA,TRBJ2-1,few,TGTGCCAGCAGTTTATCCGACATTGACGTTGAGCAGTTCTTC,CASSLSDIDVEQFF
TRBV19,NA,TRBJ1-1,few,TGTGCCAGTAGTTTGGGGGAGAAGAACACTGAAGCTTTCTTT,CASSLGEKNTEAFF
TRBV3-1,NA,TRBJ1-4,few,TGTGCCAGCAGCCTAGGCGGGAGCGGTGAAAAACTGTTTTTT,CASSLGGSGEKLFF
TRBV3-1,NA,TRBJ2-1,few,TGTGCCAGCAGCATAGACAGGCTGGATCCTAGGGAGCAGTTCTTC,CASSIDRLDPREQFF
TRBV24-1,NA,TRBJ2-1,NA,TGTGCCACCAGTGACCCTATCTGGGGTTACAATGAGCAGTTCTTC,CATSDPIWGYNEQFF
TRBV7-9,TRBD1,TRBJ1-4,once,TGTGCCAGCACCGCCATACAGGGGGGTAACAATGAAAAACTGTTTTTT,CASTAIQGGNNEKLFF